Listed below are T cell receptor beta chains from one sample, sequenced in a study of T cell repertoires in cytomegalovirus infection. For these TCRs, the target antigens are not known. TCRdb reprocessed the reads via MiXCR and lists one record per CDR3 protein. There are 650,000 to 900,000 distinct CDR3 sequences in the sample; roughly 29% occur only once, and roughly 13% lies in the top ten. Sequenced material: cultured CD8+ T cells from PBMCs, taken from culture after CMV antigen stimulation. The receptors derive from a human donor in good health (CMV status not recorded). Some clones in this sample may be carry-over from other donors' samples. CDR3s include the opening cysteine and the closing phenylalanine or tryptophan. The D gene is left open where the match is weak. Clone size is not always given. Where it is, it says once, few, many or a class for expanded clones.

j_call v_call d_call clone_size cdr3_nt cdr3_aa
TRBJ2-1 TRBV2 TRBD1 - TGTGCCAAGACAGGGGTCTACAATGAGCAGTTCTTC CAKTGVYNEQFF
TRBJ2-1 TRBV7-9 TRBD2 many TGTGCCAGCAGCATTAGCGGGGGGGCCTATGATGAGCAGTTCTTC CASSISGGAYDEQFF
TRBJ2-7 TRBV27 - - TGTGCCAGCAGCATCTCCAGCTCCTACGAGCAGTACTTC CASSISSSYEQYF
TRBJ2-2 TRBV9 TRBD2 - TGTGCCAGCAGCGTAGAGGGTCGACTAGCGAACGGGGAGCTGTTTTTT CASSVEGRLANGELFF
TRBJ1-6 TRBV5-1 - - TGCGCCAGCAGTCTCCGCGGCCCGAGTTGGCCCCTCCACTTT CASSLRGPSWPLHF
TRBJ2-3 TRBV5-1 - - TGCGCCAGCAGCACATACCGGGACTCAACAGATACGCAGTATTTT CASSTYRDSTDTQYF
TRBJ2-1 TRBV7-6 TRBD1 few TGTGCTAGCAGCGCCCGACAGGGGAATGAGCAGTTCTTC CASSARQGNEQFF
TRBJ1-1 TRBV6-1 - - TGTGCCAGCAGTGAAACCTGGGGAAACACTGACGCTTTCTTT CASSETWGNTDAFF
TRBJ2-2 TRBV12-3/TRBV12-4 - - TGTGCCAGCAAGTATAGCGGGCGGGACACCAGGGAGCTGTTTTTT CASKYSGRDTRELFF
TRBJ2-5 TRBV4-2 - - TGTGCCAGCAGCCCGACAGAAGAAGAGACCCAGTACTTC CASSPTEEETQYF